The 27 T cell receptor beta chains given below trace back to one sample, sequenced in a study of blood T cells in healthy people across ages. The authors ran a second PCR of roughly 6 to 11 cycles using a sample-barcoded 5' primer and a J-beta primer mix. TCRdb analysed the 5' RACE reads with MiXCR anew, one entry per CDR3 protein. The sample has about 830,000 distinct CDR3 sequences, 58% seen once. Sequenced: blood. These receptors all stem from a man aged 30 to 45 in good health.

This clonotype came up a few times. The V gene is TRBV7-8, the J gene TRBJ2-5; no reliable D call. Germline lookup yields CDR1 SGHVS and CDR2 FQNEAQ. V was trimmed by 4 bases and J by 5 bases, leaving 11 bases between them. This CDR3 has 13 residues. The DNA for the CDR3 is TGTGCCAGCAGCTCCTTTACCTTGGAGACCCAGTACTTC. Amino acids: CASSSFTLETQYF.

The V call is TRBV28, the J call TRBJ2-3; D perhaps matches TRBD2 (6 bases). V dropped 2 bases and J dropped 0 bases, with 12 bases sitting between them. CDR3 length: 16 amino acids. Looked up from germline, CDR1 is MDHEN and CDR2 is SYDVKM. CDR3 bases: TGTGCCAGCAGTTTACTAGCGAGACCTAGCACAGATACGCAGTATTTT. Amino acid sequence: CASSLLARPSTDTQYF.

This clonotype was observed a handful of times. The chain has TRBV20-1 and TRBJ1-2; D is uncertain. This CDR3 comprises 11 residues. Trimming removed 1 base at V and 5 bases at J, with 5 bases between. The germline CDR1 and CDR2 sequences are DFQATT and SNEGSKA (reference sequence). CDR3 region: CSARGEYGYTF. The CDR3 DNA reads as TGCAGTGCTAGAGGAGAATATGGCTACACCTTC.

The chain carries TRBV12-3 or TRBV12-4 and TRBJ2-5, with D hard to call. V lost 7 bases to trimming and J lost 1 base, with 10 bases between them. The CDR3 length is 13 residues. The CDR3 sequence is CASNRALQETQYF. The CDR3 nucleotides read TGTGCCAGCAATAGGGCCCTCCAAGAGACCCAGTACTTC.

This clonotype was found once. The chain carries TRBV20-1 and TRBJ1-1; the D gene is possibly TRBD1 (5 bases). The germline V gene has CDR1 DFQATT and CDR2 SNEGSKA (reference sequence). Trimming shortened V by 8 bases and J by 1 base, and 17 bases separated the two germline ends. This CDR3 is built from 14 residues. For the CDR3, the DNA is TGCAGTCCTCAGGTCACAGGAAGGAACACTGAAGCTTTCTTT. Its translation is CSPQVTGRNTEAFF.

V usage is TRBV4-3 and J usage is TRBJ2-1; no firm D call. V was trimmed by 1 base and J by 6 bases, leaving 16 bases between them. Germline loops: CDR1 LGHNA, CDR2 YSLEER. CDR3 length equals 16 residues. CDR3 amino acids: CASSQALPLGCNEQFF. The CDR3 nucleotides read TGCGCCAGCAGCCAAGCCCTCCCATTAGGTTGCAATGAGCAGTTCTTC.

CDR3: CASSILKRTGLANYEQYF. Here the CDR3 DNA reads TGTGCCAGCAGCATTCTAAAACGAACGGGACTAGCTAACTACGAGCAGTACTTC. V gene TRBV7-8 combines with J gene TRBJ2-4; 9 bases line up with TRBD2. The DNA matches TRBJ2-7 better at its end, which makes the J call doubtful. The CDR3 sequence is 18 residues long. CDR1 and CDR2 from the germline V gene are SGHVS and FQNEAQ.

The CDR3 DNA is TGTGCCAGCAGTGAAACTACGCATCAGTTCTTC. Translated: CASSETTHQFF. The V gene is TRBV6-1, the J gene TRBJ2-1; unclear D gene. Trimming took off 2 bases at V and 13 bases at J, with 9 bases between the two ends. Germline assignment: CDR1 MNHNS and CDR2 SASEGT. CDR3 size: 11 residues.

This chain uses TRBV14 with TRBJ2-7; TRBD1 might be the D (6 bases). Germline CDR1 and CDR2: SGHDN and FVKESK. V lost 3 bases to trimming and J lost 2 bases, with 14 bases between them. The CDR3 spans 15 residues. DNA of the CDR3: TGTGCCAGCAGCCAGGGGCCAGGGGTAGCCTACGAGCAGTACTTC. It specifies CASSQGPGVAYEQYF.

The J gene is TRBJ2-7, the V gene TRBV21-1. TRBV21-1 is shown as a pseudogene. This CDR3 spans 15 amino acids. The CDR3 loop reads CASSLRTILIYEQYF. CDR3 sequence (DNA): TGTGCCAGCAGTTTACGGACCATCTTAATTTACGAGCAGTACTTC.

As DNA, the CDR3 is TGCAGCGCTGTCCTCAGGACCGGCGGCTACACCTTC. It translates to CSAVLRTGGYTF. The chain links TRBV29-1 to TRBJ1-2; no firm D call. The CDR3 loop spans 12 amino acids. Trimming removed 7 bases at V and 8 bases at J, with 17 bases between. Germline CDR1 SQVTM, CDR2 ANQGSEA. Full variable domain (rest looked up from reference TRBV29-1 and TRBJ1-2): SAVISQKPSRDICQRGTSLTIQCQVDSQVTMMFWYRQQPGQSLTLIATANQGSEATYESGFVIDKFPISRPNLTFSTLTVSNMSPEDSSIYLCSAVLRTGGYTFGSGTRLTVV.

V is TRBV20-1 and J is TRBJ2-3; 8 bases map to TRBD2. Germline trimming cut 1 base from V and 3 bases from J; bases unmatched to any gene: 6. The CDR3 spans 15 residues. In germline, CDR1 is DFQATT, CDR2 SNEGSKA (reference sequence). The CDR3 coding sequence is TGCAGTGCTAGAGTCGAGCGGGAGACGACAGATACGCAGTATTTT. Translation: CSARVERETTDTQYF.

In this sample, this clonotype turned up a few times. The rearrangement links TRBV7-3 to TRBJ2-3; a weak D match, TRBD2 (6 bases). Germline CDR1 SGHTA, CDR2 FQGTGA. The CDR3 runs 16 residues. Trimming took off 1 base at V and 0 bases at J, with 11 bases between the two ends. The CDR3 bases are TGTGCCAGCAGCTTAAAAGCGAGCGGGAGCACAGATACGCAGTATTTT. It is translated as CASSLKASGSTDTQYF. Full variable domain (remainder filled in from reference TRBV7-3 and TRBJ2-3): GAGVSQTPSNKVTEKGKYVELRCDPISGHTALYWYRQSLGQGPEFLIYFQGTGAADDSGLPNDRFFAVRPEGSVSTLKIQRTERGDSAVYLCASSLKASGSTDTQYFGPGTRLTVL.

This sequence joins TRBV15 and TRBJ2-7; D unclear. Trimming stripped 8 bases from V and 7 bases from J, with 15 bases between. This CDR3 contains 12 residues. CDR1 LNHNV and CDR2 YYDKDF come from the germline V gene (reference sequence). The CDR3 sequence is CATGTFSNEQYF. CDR3 DNA: TGTGCCACCGGAACCTTCAGCAATGAGCAGTACTTC. The full variable domain, in which reference TRBV15 and TRBJ2-7 provide the parts outside the CDR3, is DAMVIQNPRYQVTQFGKPVTLSCSQTLNHNVMYWYQQKSSQAPKLLFHYYDKDFNNEADTPDNFQSRRPNTSFCFLDIRSPGLGDTAMYLCATGTFSNEQYFGPGTRLTVT.

The table lists this clonotype with many counts. The gene calls are TRBV7-8 and TRBJ2-3; the D gene is possibly TRBD1 (5 bases). V was cut by 8 bases and J by 2 bases, with 23 bases left in between. The CDR3 runs to 17 residues. CDR1 SGHVS and CDR2 FQNEAQ come from the germline V gene. CDR3 nucleotides: TGTGCCAGCGTCCCGGCAGGGCTAATTCTGTTCACAGATACGCAGTATTTT. Its translation is CASVPAGLILFTDTQYF.

The chain combines TRBV12-3 or TRBV12-4 with TRBJ2-2; 14 bases are a match to TRBD2. The CDR3 contains 14 residues. V was clipped by 6 bases and J by 6 bases; unmatched bases: 0. The DNA for the CDR3 is TGTGCCAGCAGGACTAGCGGGGGGGCCGGGGAGCTGTTTTTT. Translation gives CASRTSGGAGELFF.

This chain links TRBV2 with TRBJ2-5; 9 bases agree with TRBD1. J gave up 2 bases and V 6 bases, and 4 bases lay outside the gene matches. Germline V gene data show CDR1 as SNHLY and CDR2 as FYNNEI. This CDR3 comprises 14 residues. The CDR3 loop reads CASRPGQGQETQYF. CDR3 DNA sequence: TGTGCCAGCAGGCCGGGACAGGGACAAGAGACCCAGTACTTC. The full variable domain, in which reference TRBV2 and TRBJ2-5 provide the parts outside the CDR3, is EPEVTQTPSHQVTQMGQEVILRCVPISNHLYFYWYRQILGQKVEFLVSFYNNEISEKSEIFDDQFSVERPDGSNFTLKIRSTKLEDSAMYFCASRPGQGQETQYFGPGTRLLVL.

The chain joins TRBV25-1 to TRBJ2-5; 8 bases map to TRBD1. This CDR3 comprises 15 residues. The trim removed 3 bases at V and 5 bases at J, leaving 8 bases unmatched. Germline assignment: CDR1 MGHDK and CDR2 SYGVNS. The CDR3 spells CASSEPDRVWETQYF. CDR3 nucleotide sequence: TGTGCCAGCAGTGAGCCGGACAGGGTCTGGGAGACCCAGTACTTC. Based on the CDR3 plus reference TRBV25-1 and TRBJ2-5, the full variable domain is EADIYQTPRYLVIGTGKKITLECSQTMGHDKMYWYQQDPGMELHLIHYSYGVNSTEKGDLSSESTVSRIRTEHFPLTLESARPSHTSQYLCASSEPDRVWETQYFGPGTRLLVL.

The chain has TRBV6-5 and TRBJ1-6; maybe TRBD1 (5 bases). V was clipped by 4 bases and J by 0 bases, with 10 bases between them. The CDR3 sequence is 16 residues long. CDR1 and CDR2 from the germline V gene are MNHEY and SVGAGI. The CDR3 spells CASSSRAGSYNSPLHF. CDR3 in DNA: TGTGCCAGCAGTTCCAGGGCGGGCTCCTATAATTCACCCCTCCACTTT.

The table lists this clonotype with a few counts. The CDR3 is CASSLVASSGANVLTF. CDR3 nucleotide sequence: TGTGCCAGCAGCTTAGTAGCCAGCTCTGGGGCCAACGTCCTGACTTTC. The chain couples TRBV7-9 to TRBJ2-6, with D hard to call. The CDR3 extends over 16 amino acids. Germline values: CDR1 SEHNR, CDR2 FQNEAQ (reference sequence). Trimming pared 1 base from V and 0 bases from J, leaving 7 bases between.

The sample holds a few counts of this clonotype. The chain recombines TRBV5-1 with TRBJ2-5; 9 bases line up with TRBD1. After removal of 0 bases from V and 5 bases from J, the junction contained 5 bases not matched to a gene. The germline V gene encodes CDR1 SGHRS and CDR2 YFSETQ. The CDR3 consists of 15 residues. The CDR3 DNA sequence: TGCGCCAGCAGCTTGGCGGGGACAGGGTTGGAGACCCAGTACTTC. Its protein is CASSLAGTGLETQYF.

This clonotype was found many times. V gene TRBV29-1 combines with J gene TRBJ2-1; TRBD2 might be the D (6 bases). Between the trimmed V and J ends, which lost 6 bases and 5 bases, there was a span of 17 bases. The germline gives CDR1 SQVTM, CDR2 ANQGSEA. The CDR3 sequence is 14 residues long. In DNA form, the CDR3 reads TGCAGCGTCCCTACCGGGACTGGAGACAATGAGCAGTTCTTC. Protein product: CSVPTGTGDNEQFF.

The chain carries TRBV7-9 and TRBJ1-2; a weak D match, TRBD1 (5 bases). The length of the CDR3 is 14 residues. Germline CDR1 and CDR2: SEHNR and FQNEAQ (reference sequence). V was cut by 10 bases and J by 2 bases, with 17 bases left in between. As DNA, the CDR3 is TGTGCCATACCGGGGGAAGGTGCGAACTATGGCTACACCTTC. Translating gives CAIPGEGANYGYTF. The complete variable domain, with remaining parts taken from reference TRBV7-9 and TRBJ1-2, reads DTGVSQNPRHKITKRGQNVTFRCDPISEHNRLYWYRQTLGQGPEFLTYFQNEAQLEKSRLLSDRFSAERPKGSFSTLEIQRTEQGDSAMYLCAIPGEGANYGYTFGSGTRLTVV.

The chain uses TRBV5-1 and TRBJ2-3; D uncertain. The CDR3 extends over 15 amino acids. V lost 4 bases, J lost 5 bases, and 17 bases lay in between. Per germline, CDR1 SGHRS and CDR2 YFSETQ. CDR3 DNA sequence: TGCGCCAGCAGCCTCCAAACGACGGACGGAGATACGCAGTATTTT. Its translation: CASSLQTTDGDTQYF. The full variable domain, in which reference TRBV5-1 and TRBJ2-3 provide the parts outside the CDR3, is KAGVTQTPRYLIKTRGQQVTLSCSPISGHRSVSWYQQTPGQGLQFLFEYFSETQRNKGNFPGRFSGRQFSNSRSEMNVSTLELGDSALYLCASSLQTTDGDTQYFGPGTRLTVL.

This chain joins TRBV20-1 and TRBJ2-3; 10 bases match TRBD2. This CDR3 is 14 amino acids long. Trimming removed 7 bases from V and 0 bases from J; junction bases left unmatched: 4. Per germline, CDR1 DFQATT and CDR2 SNEGSKA (reference sequence). The CDR3 DNA reads TGCAGTGTTAGCGGGAGGACTAGCACAGATACGCAGTATTTT. Amino acids: CSVSGRTSTDTQYF.

The chain links TRBV6-4 to TRBJ2-1, with 11 bases lining up with TRBD2. V trimming: 4 bases; J trimming: 6 bases; junction bases outside the gene matches: 8. The CDR3 consists of 16 residues. Germline CDR1 and CDR2: MRHNA and SNTAGT. The chain's CDR3 is CASSVTGTSGFNEQFF. For the CDR3, the DNA is TGTGCCAGCAGTGTCACCGGGACTAGCGGATTCAATGAGCAGTTCTTC.

The table lists this clonotype with a few counts. The CDR3 is CASSLTSGYGYTF. CDR3 DNA sequence: TGTGCCAGCAGTTTAACCAGCGGCTATGGCTACACCTTC. The chain uses TRBV27 and TRBJ1-2, with D unresolved. V was shortened by 2 bases and J by 4 bases, with 8 bases between the two germline ends. The CDR3 totals 13 residues. Per germline, CDR1 MNHEY and CDR2 SMNVEV (reference sequence).